The 13 T cell receptor beta chains reported below all come from one sample, sequenced in a study of blood T cells in healthy people across ages. Then a second PCR, running roughly 7 to 11 cycles, was carried out with a sample-barcoded 5' primer and a J-beta primer mix. TCRdb fed the 5' RACE reads into MiXCR, producing one record per CDR3 protein. The table lists over a million distinct CDR3 sequences, 45% of them singletons. The specimen was blood. Receptors originate from a woman aged 55-75 years in good health.

V and J are TRBV29-1 and TRBJ2-1; TRBD2 matches 12 bases. The CDR3 is made up of 13 amino acids. CDR1 and CDR2 from the germline V gene are SQVTM and ANQGSEA. Trimming at V came to 0 bases and at J to 11 bases, leaving 2 bases not matched to a gene. In DNA form, the CDR3 reads TGCAGCGTTGAAGAGACTAGCGGGGGTAAGCAGTTCTTC. Translation gives CSVEETSGGKQFF.

V gene TRBV13 combines with J gene TRBJ1-5, with D unresolved. Trimming stripped 0 bases from V and 6 bases from J, with 6 bases between. The germline V gene encodes CDR1 PRHDT and CDR2 FYEKMQ (reference sequence). The CDR3 is 13 residues long. The CDR3 protein is CASSLGPLQPQHF. CDR3 coding DNA: TGTGCCAGCAGCTTAGGACCCCTTCAGCCCCAGCATTTT.

The chain is built from TRBV7-6 and TRBJ2-7; D is perhaps TRBD1 (6 bases). V was clipped by 0 bases and J by 6 bases, with 15 bases between them. Germline loops: CDR1 SGHVS, CDR2 FNYEAQ. The CDR3 totals 15 residues. The CDR3 spells CASSLATGSNSEQYF. CDR3 in DNA: TGTGCCAGCAGCTTAGCGACAGGCTCCAACTCCGAGCAGTACTTC.

This rearrangement joins TRBV6-6 to TRBJ2-7; D ambiguous. CDR1 is MNHNY and CDR2 is SVGAGI in the germline V gene (reference sequence). Trimming pared 7 bases from V and 0 bases from J, leaving 13 bases between. This CDR3 is 14 amino acids long. The CDR3 loop is CASISTVSSYEQYF. The DNA of the CDR3 is TGTGCCAGCATTTCGACTGTGAGCTCCTACGAGCAGTACTTC.

J is TRBJ2-7 and V is TRBV12-3 or TRBV12-4; D is ambiguous. V lost 4 bases, J lost 6 bases, and 13 bases lay in between. This CDR3 comprises 13 residues. The CDR3 region is CASSSKGFSEQYF. CDR3 nucleotides: TGTGCCAGCAGTTCCAAAGGGTTCTCCGAGCAGTACTTC.

The V call is TRBV20-1, the J call TRBJ1-6; D remains ambiguous. CDR1 is DFQATT, CDR2 SNEGSKA, per germline (reference sequence). The CDR3 covers 9 residues. Here the CDR3 reads CRLNSPLHF. In DNA, the CDR3 is TGCAGGTTAAATTCACCCCTCCACTTT.

This clonotype was observed a handful of times. The chain uses TRBV6-1 and TRBJ2-3; D might be TRBD2 (6 bases). This CDR3 is built from 15 residues. Trimming removed 8 bases from V and 3 bases from J, with 18 bases in between. Germline loops: CDR1 MNHNS, CDR2 SASEGT. CDR3 DNA: TGTGCCAGCCCAGATCGGGAGAGTGGTACAGATACGCAGTATTTT. Translating gives CASPDRESGTDTQYF.

A word on this clonotype: At one boundary the junction diverges from the germline segment, which might be a read error. V and J are TRBV7-9 and TRBJ2-7, with a weak D call TRBD1 (6 bases). The CDR3 runs to 14 residues. Germline values: CDR1 SEHNR, CDR2 FQNEAQ (reference sequence). CDR3: CASSLGTVSDEQYF. The CDR3 DNA sequence: TGTGCCAGCAGCTTAGGGACAGTCTCCGACGAGCAGTACTTC. The entire variable domain, with the rest obtained from reference TRBV7-9 and TRBJ2-7, is as follows: DTGVSQNPRHKITKRGQNVTFRCDPISEHNRLYWYRQTLGQGPEFLTYFQNEAQLEKSRLLSDRFSAERPKGSFSTLEIQRTEQGDSAMYLCASSLGTVSDEQYFGPGTRLTVT.

This chain joins TRBV7-2 and TRBJ1-5; TRBD1 might be the D (6 bases). V lost 2 bases, J lost 2 bases, and 10 bases lay in between. The CDR3 spans 15 residues. Germline values: CDR1 SGHTA, CDR2 FQGNSA. The CDR3, as DNA: TGTGCCAGCAGCTTACAGGGGCGAGGCAATCAGCCCCAGCATTTT. The encoded protein is CASSLQGRGNQPQHF.

This clonotype was counted a few times. CDR3 bases: TGCGCCAGCATCAAAACCGGACTAGCGTTCACCTCCTACGAGCAGTACTTC. Its protein product is CASIKTGLAFTSYEQYF. The chain links TRBV5-1 to TRBJ2-7; 9 bases align to TRBD2. CDR3 size: 17 residues. Germline V CDR1 and CDR2: SGHRS, YFSETQ. The J segment lost 0 bases and the V segment lost 6 bases, leaving 13 bases of the junction unmatched.

This clonotype has only a few counts. CDR3 bases: TGTGCCAGCACCTTAGCGGGAGTTTCCTACGAGCAGTACTTC. This codes for CASTLAGVSYEQYF. This chain uses TRBV12-3 or TRBV12-4 with TRBJ2-7, with TRBD2 matching 9 bases. CDR3 length: 14 amino acids. With V trimmed by 7 bases and J by 1 base, 5 bases remained unmatched.

This chain uses TRBV6-6 with TRBJ2-7, with D perhaps matching TRBD1 or TRBD2 (6 bases each). CDR3 length: 14 amino acids. V shed 6 bases and J shed 4 bases, with 16 bases lying between them. Germline V CDR1 and CDR2: MNHNY, SVGAGI (reference sequence). The CDR3 coding sequence is TGTGCCAGCAGGGGGGCGGGGATAACATACGAGCAGTACTTC. Encoded protein: CASRGAGITYEQYF.

In DNA, the CDR3 is TGTGCCAGCAGCCGAATAGGACAGGGGGCCAGTTCACCCCTCCACTTT. Residues: CASSRIGQGASSPLHF. The V gene is TRBV7-2, the J gene TRBJ1-6; 11 bases line up with TRBD1. V was clipped by 5 bases and J by 9 bases; unmatched bases: 9. The CDR3 consists of 16 residues. In germline, CDR1 is SGHTA, CDR2 FQGNSA.